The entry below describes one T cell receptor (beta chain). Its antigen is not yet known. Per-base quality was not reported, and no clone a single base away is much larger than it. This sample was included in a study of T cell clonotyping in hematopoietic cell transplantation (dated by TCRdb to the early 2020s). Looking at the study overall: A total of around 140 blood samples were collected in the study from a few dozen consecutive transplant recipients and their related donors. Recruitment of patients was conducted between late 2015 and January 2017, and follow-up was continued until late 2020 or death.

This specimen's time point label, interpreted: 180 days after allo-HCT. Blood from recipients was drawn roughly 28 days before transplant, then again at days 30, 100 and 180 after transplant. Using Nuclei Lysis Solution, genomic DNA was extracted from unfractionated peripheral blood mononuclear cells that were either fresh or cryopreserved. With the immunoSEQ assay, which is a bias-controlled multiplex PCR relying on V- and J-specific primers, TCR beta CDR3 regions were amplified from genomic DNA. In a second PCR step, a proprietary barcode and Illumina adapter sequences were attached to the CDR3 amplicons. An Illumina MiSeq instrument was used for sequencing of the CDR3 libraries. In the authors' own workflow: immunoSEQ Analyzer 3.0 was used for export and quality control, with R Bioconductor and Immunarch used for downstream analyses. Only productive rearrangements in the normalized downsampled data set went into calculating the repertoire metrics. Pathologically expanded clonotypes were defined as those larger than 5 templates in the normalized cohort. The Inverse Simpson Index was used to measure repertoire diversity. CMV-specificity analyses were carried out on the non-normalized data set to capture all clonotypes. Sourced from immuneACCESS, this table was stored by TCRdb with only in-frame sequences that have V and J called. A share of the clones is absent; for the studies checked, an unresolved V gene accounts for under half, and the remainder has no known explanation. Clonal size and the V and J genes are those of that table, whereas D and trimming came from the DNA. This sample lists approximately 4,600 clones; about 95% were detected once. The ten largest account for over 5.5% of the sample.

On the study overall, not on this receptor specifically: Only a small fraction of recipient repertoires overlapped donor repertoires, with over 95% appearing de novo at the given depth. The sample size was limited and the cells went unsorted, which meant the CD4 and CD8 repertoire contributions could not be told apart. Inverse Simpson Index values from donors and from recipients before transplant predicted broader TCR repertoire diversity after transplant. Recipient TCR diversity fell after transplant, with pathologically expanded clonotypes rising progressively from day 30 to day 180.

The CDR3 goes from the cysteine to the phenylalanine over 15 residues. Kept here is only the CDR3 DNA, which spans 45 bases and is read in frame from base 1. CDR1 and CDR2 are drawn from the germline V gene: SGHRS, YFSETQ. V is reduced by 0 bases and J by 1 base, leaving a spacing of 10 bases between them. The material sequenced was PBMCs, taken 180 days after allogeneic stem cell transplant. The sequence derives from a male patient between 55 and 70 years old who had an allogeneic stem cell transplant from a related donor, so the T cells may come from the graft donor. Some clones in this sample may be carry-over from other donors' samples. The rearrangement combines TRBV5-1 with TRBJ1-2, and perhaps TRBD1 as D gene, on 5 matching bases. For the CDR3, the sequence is CASSLDQGGNYGYTF. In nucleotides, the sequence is TGCGCCAGCAGCTTGGACCAGGGAGGTAACTATGGCTACACCTTC.